This TCR beta chain came from a study of blood T cell repertoires in COVID-19. Study background: The United States, Italy and Spain supplied acute and convalescent COVID-19 samples. T cells, B-cell-depleted T cells, or PBMCs supplied cDNA or gDNA.

The CDR3 is made up of 13 amino acids. Germline V gives CDR1 LNHDA, CDR2 SQIVND (reference sequence). Trimming pared 6 bases from V and 4 bases from J, leaving 12 bases between. Original data processing: Reference gene primer amplification gave nucleated cell count estimates. Only in-frame clones appear in the TCRdb table, and some are missing; sequencing was by immunoSEQ multiplex PCR. V and J calls plus clone size are reproduced from that table; the DNA served to infer D and trimming. Of under 300,000 clones listed, roughly 89% are singletons. This clone was detected ten times or more. The chain couples TRBV19 to TRBJ1-2; D is unclear. This clonotype originated in a woman in her forties who had recovered from COVID-19. Sequencing was done on a sample of peripheral blood. Here the CDR3 reads CASRKTDTYGYTF. The CDR3 DNA sequence: TGTGCCAGTAGAAAAACCGACACCTATGGCTACACCTTC. The whole variable domain, filled in from reference TRBV19 and TRBJ1-2, reads DGGITQSPKYLFRKEGQNVTLSCEQNLNHDAMYWYRQDPGQGLRLIYYSQIVNDFQKGDIAEGYSVSREKKESFPLTVTSAQKNPTAFYLCASRKTDTYGYTFGSGTRLTVV.